This record concerns one TCR beta chain sequence. What it recognizes is unknown. PCRs each included synthetic TCR analog templates spiked in. Assay used: immunoSEQ multiplex PCR; TCRdb lists only in-frame clones, some missing. The sample has more than 75,000 clones, 90% to 95% seen once. This record comes from a study of PD-L1 blockade in urothelial cancer. Study-wide background: Patients with male sex and bladder-origin urothelial cancer accounted for about 85% of the roughly 30 enrolled. Blood yielded a median of approximately 150,000 T cells per sample. Findings and limits, study-wide: TCR clonality was measured in pretreatment peripheral blood. Clonality below the median predicted better survival.

The CDR3 has 14 amino acids. Trimming shortened V by 1 base and J by 3 bases, and 11 bases separated the two germline ends. Germline V gives CDR1 SGHRS, CDR2 YFSETQ. This chain links TRBV5-1 with TRBJ2-7; TRBD2 is a possible D gene (6 bases). The sequencing used PBMCs, collected around atezolizumab (anti-PD-L1) treatment. This clonotype was obtained from a man aged 60 to 69 with urothelial cancer. The CDR3 DNA reads as TGCGCCAGCAGCTTGATAGCGGCATACTACGAGCAGTACTTC. It translates to CASSLIAAYYEQYF.